This T cell receptor beta chain was sequenced in a study of cytomegalovirus exposure and HLA in healthy donors. With regard to this clone: Its cognate antigen is unknown.

V was clipped by 0 bases and J by 9 bases; unmatched bases: 6. Germline V lookup: CDR1 SGHKS, CDR2 YYEKEE (reference sequence). The CDR3 covers 16 residues. Notes on the study in general: It was reported that the classifier diagnosed cytomegalovirus status with high specificity and sensitivity in both the original and validation cohorts.

Clones were sequenced by immunoSEQ multiplex PCR, and TCRdb holds only the in-frame ones, with some missing. The sample consists of about 340,000 clones, 70% to 90% of them appearing once. The sample comprised PBMCs. The chain is built from TRBV5-5 and TRBJ2-1; 13 nucleotides align to TRBD2. This TCR came from a woman younger than 35 in good health and CMV-seronegative. Here the CDR3 DNA reads TGTGCCAGCAGCTTGGACGGGACTAGCGGGAAGGCTGAGCAGTTCTTC. Protein sequence: CASSLDGTSGKAEQFF.